This is a list of T cell receptor beta chains from one sample in a study of radiotherapy plus CTLA-4 blockade in lung cancer. Sequencing used immunoSEQ multiplex PCR; TCRdb keeps in-frame clones, though not all of them. The table has 80,000 to 95,000 clones, roughly four fifths seen once. Material: peripheral blood, obtained from a patient treated with radiotherapy plus ipilimumab. These receptors originate from a human donor with non-small cell lung cancer who had stable disease on radiotherapy plus ipilimumab. Both conserved end residues are part of each CDR3. The D gene is left open where the match is weak. Clone size, where shown, is once, few, many, or a class for clones that have expanded.

>NA|TRBV28|TRBJ1-2|NA
CASSLLPDYGYTF
TGTGCCAGCAGCCTTCTCCCCGATTATGGCTACACCTTC
>NA|TRBV14|TRBJ2-1|once
CASSQVGGNEQFF
TGTGCCAGCAGCCAAGTAGGGGGCAATGAGCAGTTCTTC
>NA|TRBV2|TRBJ2-7|NA
CASHPPLSYEQYF
TGTGCCAGTCACCCTCCACTCTCCTACGAGCAGTACTTC
>TRBD1|TRBV27|TRBJ1-6|NA
CASRLKNRDSFSPLHF
TGTGCCAGCAGACTCAAAAACCGGGACAGTTTTTCACCCCTCCACTTT
>NA|TRBV19|TRBJ2-3|NA
CASSLRTRNTDTQYF
TGTGCCAGTAGTCTTAGGACACGGAACACAGATACGCAGTATTTT
>TRBD2|TRBV7-2|TRBJ2-7|few
CASSLSRGAGEQYF
TGTGCCAGCAGCTTGTCGCGGGGGGCCGGCGAGCAGTACTTC
>TRBD2|TRBV30|TRBJ2-2|NA
CASPGGQNTGELFF
TGTGCCTCGCCGGGGGGTCAAAACACCGGGGAGCTGTTTTTT
>TRBD1|TRBV5-1|TRBJ1-1|once
CASSSDRAEAFF
TGCGCCAGCAGCTCAGACAGGGCCGAAGCTTTCTTT
>NA|TRBV19|TRBJ1-5|NA
CASSAPNEGYQPQHF
TGTGCCAGTAGTGCCCCCAACGAGGGCTATCAGCCCCAGCATTTT
>NA|TRBV2|TRBJ1-5|NA
CASSDSGQGNQPQHF
TGTGCCAGCAGTGACAGCGGGCAGGGGAATCAGCCCCAGCATTTT
>NA|TRBV28|TRBJ2-3|NA
CASLGGGRDTQYF
TGTGCCAGCCTGGGAGGGGGGAGAGATACGCAGTATTTT
>TRBD1|TRBV7-9|TRBJ2-1|NA
CASSVRGTGRGNEQFF
TGTGCCAGCAGCGTTCGCGGGACAGGGCGAGGAAATGAGCAGTTCTTC